Following are 4 T cell receptor beta chains from one sample sequenced in a study of T-cell memory formation after mild COVID-19. TCRdb called the 5' RACE reads again in MiXCR, with one record for every CDR3 protein. The sample shows about 400,000 distinct CDR3 sequences, 16% of them seen only once. The specimen sequenced was PBMCs or a T cell subset sorted from them (not recorded which). These receptors were collected from a young man who had mild COVID-19 (a few samples of this study predate the infection). Cell type and time point are not known.

The chain employs TRBV7-2 and TRBJ1-6; D gene unclear. Per the germline V gene, CDR1 is SGHTA and CDR2 is FQGNSA. This CDR3 comprises 14 residues. Trimming pared 2 bases from V and 5 bases from J, leaving 7 bases between. The CDR3 DNA sequence: TGTGCCAGCAGCTTATTCGCCGATAATTCACCCCTCCACTTT. The encoded protein is CASSLFADNSPLHF. The whole variable domain, filled in from reference TRBV7-2 and TRBJ1-6, reads GAGVSQSPSNKVTEKGKDVELRCDPISGHTALYWYRQSLGQGLEFLIYFQGNSAPDKSGLPSDRFSAERTGGSVSTLTIQRTQQEDSAVYLCASSLFADNSPLHFGNGTRLTVT.

J is TRBJ2-7 and V is TRBV10-2; D gene uncertain. Trimming left V 3 bases short and J 4 bases short, with 13 bases between. CDR3 length: 14 amino acids. Germline V lookup: CDR1 WSHSY, CDR2 SAAADI. The CDR3 nucleotides are TGCGCCAGCAGTGAAACGGGCCCCCCTTACGAGCAGTACTTC. Its protein is CASSETGPPYEQYF.

The chain joins TRBV24-1 to TRBJ2-2; D is ambiguous. Germline V gene sequence: CDR1 KGHDR, CDR2 SFDVKD. The CDR3 runs 18 residues. V lost 6 bases to trimming and J lost 4 bases, with 23 bases between them. CDR3 nucleotides: TGTGCCACCAGTCCTCACTCGGGTGGGGATGGAGCCACCGGGGAGCTGTTTTTT. The encoded protein is CATSPHSGGDGATGELFF.

This clonotype appeared a few times. This chain's CDR3 is CASRPSVGYSNQPQHF. CDR3 bases: TGTGCCAGCAGGCCCTCGGTGGGTTATAGCAATCAGCCCCAGCATTTT. The rearrangement joins TRBV6-6 to TRBJ1-5; D call uncertain. V shed 6 bases and J shed 0 bases, with 15 bases lying between them. Per germline, CDR1 MNHNY and CDR2 SVGAGI (reference sequence). CDR3 size: 16 residues.